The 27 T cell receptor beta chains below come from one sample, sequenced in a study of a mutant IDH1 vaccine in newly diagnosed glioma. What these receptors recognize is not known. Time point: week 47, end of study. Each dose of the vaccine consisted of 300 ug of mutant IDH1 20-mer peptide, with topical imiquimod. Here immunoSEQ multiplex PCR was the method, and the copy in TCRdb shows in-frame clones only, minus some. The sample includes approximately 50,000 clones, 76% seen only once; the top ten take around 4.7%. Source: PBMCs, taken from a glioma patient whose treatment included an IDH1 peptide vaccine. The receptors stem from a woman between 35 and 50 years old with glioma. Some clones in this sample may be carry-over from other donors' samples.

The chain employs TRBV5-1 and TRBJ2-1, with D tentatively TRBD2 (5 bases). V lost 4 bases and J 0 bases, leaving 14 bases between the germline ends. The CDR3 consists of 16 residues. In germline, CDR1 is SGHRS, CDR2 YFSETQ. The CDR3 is CASSVVALSSYNEQFF. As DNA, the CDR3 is TGCGCCAGCAGCGTGGTAGCGCTTAGCTCCTACAATGAGCAGTTCTTC.

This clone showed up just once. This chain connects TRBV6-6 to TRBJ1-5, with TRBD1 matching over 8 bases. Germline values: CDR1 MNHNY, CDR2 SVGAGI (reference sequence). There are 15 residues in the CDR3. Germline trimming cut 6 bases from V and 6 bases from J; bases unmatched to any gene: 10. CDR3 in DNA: TGTGCCAGCAGAGCGACAGGGGCGTCTCTTCAGCCCCAGCATTTT. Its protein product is CASRATGASLQPQHF.

This CDR3 reads CASSQEVPGDEGEKLFF. The CDR3, as DNA: TGCGCCAGCAGCCAAGAAGTCCCAGGGGATGAGGGCGAAAAACTGTTTTTT. The rearrangement uses TRBV4-3 and TRBJ1-4; possible D gene TRBD1, 6 bases. The CDR3 runs 17 residues. The V gene lost 0 bases and the J gene lost 8 bases, with 19 bases spanning the gap. In germline, CDR1 is LGHNA, CDR2 YSLEER.

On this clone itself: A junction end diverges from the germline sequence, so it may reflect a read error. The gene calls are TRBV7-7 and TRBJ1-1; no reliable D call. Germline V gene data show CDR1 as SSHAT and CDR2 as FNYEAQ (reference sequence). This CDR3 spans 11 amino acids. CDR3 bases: TGTGCTAGCAGCTCCGGAGGTGAAGCTTTCTTT. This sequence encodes CASSSGGEAFF.

The CDR3 protein is CASSPGTTGTYEQYF. DNA of the CDR3: TGTGCCAGCAGCCCCGGGACGACGGGAACCTACGAGCAGTACTTC. The chain joins TRBV27 to TRBJ2-7, with D perhaps TRBD1 or TRBD2 (5 bases each). Trimming took 6 bases from V and 2 from J, leaving 17 bases between them. Germline V CDR1 and CDR2: MNHEY, SMNVEV (reference sequence). The CDR3 has 15 amino acids.

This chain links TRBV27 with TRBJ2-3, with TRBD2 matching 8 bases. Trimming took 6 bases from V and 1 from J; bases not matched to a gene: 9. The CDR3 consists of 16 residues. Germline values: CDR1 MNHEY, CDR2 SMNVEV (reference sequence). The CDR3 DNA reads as TGTGCCAGCAGGCCCCCGGGGGGGGGCGGCACAGATACGCAGTATTTT. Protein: CASRPPGGGGTDTQYF.

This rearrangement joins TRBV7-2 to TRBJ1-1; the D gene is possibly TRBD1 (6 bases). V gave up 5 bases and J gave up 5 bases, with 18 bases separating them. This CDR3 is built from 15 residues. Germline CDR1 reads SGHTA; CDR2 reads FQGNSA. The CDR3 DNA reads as TGTGCCAGCAGCCCGCGGGGGGGGCGATTTACTGAAGCTTTCTTT. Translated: CASSPRGGRFTEAFF.

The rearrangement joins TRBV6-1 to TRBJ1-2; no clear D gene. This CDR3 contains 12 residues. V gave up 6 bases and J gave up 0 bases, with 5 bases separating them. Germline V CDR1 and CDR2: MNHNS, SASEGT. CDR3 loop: CASRNANYGYTF. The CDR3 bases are TGTGCCAGCAGGAACGCTAACTATGGCTACACCTTC.

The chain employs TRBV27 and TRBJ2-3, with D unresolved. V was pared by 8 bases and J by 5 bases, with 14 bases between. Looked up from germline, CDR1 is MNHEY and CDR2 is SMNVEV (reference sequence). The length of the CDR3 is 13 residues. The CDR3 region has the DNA TGTGCCAGCGGAACTGCAGCAGGAGATACGCAGTATTTT. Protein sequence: CASGTAAGDTQYF.

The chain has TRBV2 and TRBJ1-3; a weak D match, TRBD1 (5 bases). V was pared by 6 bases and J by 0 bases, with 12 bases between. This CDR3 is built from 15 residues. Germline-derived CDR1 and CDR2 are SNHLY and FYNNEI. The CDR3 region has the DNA TGTGCCAGCAGGGACCCAGGGAGCTCTGGAAACACCATATATTTT. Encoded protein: CASRDPGSSGNTIYF.

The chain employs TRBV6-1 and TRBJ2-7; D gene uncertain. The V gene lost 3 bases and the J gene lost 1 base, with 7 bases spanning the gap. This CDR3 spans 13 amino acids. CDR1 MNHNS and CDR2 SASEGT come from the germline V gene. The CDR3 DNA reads TGTGCCAGCAGTGATTACGGGTCCTACGAGCAGTACTTC. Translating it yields CASSDYGSYEQYF.

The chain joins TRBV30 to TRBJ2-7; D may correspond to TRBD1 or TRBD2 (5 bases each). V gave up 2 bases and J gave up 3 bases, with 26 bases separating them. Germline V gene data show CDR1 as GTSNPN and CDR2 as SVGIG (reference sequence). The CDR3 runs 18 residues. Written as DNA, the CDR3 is TGTGCCTGGAGTAACCCCCCCATTACTGGGGCGAGGGGCTACGAGCAGTACTTC. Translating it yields CAWSNPPITGARGYEQYF.

The CDR3 region is CASSLREGLGYEQYF. CDR3 coding DNA: TGTGCCAGCAGCCTACGGGAGGGGTTAGGGTACGAGCAGTACTTC. V usage is TRBV6-5 and J usage is TRBJ2-7, with 8 bases matching TRBD2. The CDR3 runs 15 residues. Germline V gene data show CDR1 as MNHEY and CDR2 as SVGAGI. The trim removed 6 bases at V and 4 bases at J, leaving 11 bases unmatched.

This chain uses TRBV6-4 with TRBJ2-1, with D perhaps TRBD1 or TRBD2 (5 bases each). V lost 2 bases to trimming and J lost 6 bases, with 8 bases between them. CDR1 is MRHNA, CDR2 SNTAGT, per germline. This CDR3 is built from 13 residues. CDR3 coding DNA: TGTGCCAGCAGTGACGGGGACCTCAATGAGCAGTTCTTC. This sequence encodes CASSDGDLNEQFF.

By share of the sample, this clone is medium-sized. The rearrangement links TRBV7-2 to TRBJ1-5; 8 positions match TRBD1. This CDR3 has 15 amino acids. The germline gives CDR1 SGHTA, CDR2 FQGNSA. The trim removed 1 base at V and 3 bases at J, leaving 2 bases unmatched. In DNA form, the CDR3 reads TGTGCCAGCAGCTTAGAGGACAGGGTCAATCAGCCCCAGCATTTT. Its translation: CASSLEDRVNQPQHF.

The CDR3 is CASSPSGTGHYNEQFF. Written as DNA, the CDR3 is TGCGCCAGCAGTCCTTCCGGGACAGGGCACTACAATGAGCAGTTCTTC. This chain links TRBV5-1 with TRBJ2-1, with TRBD1 matching over 9 bases. Germline V gene data show CDR1 as SGHRS and CDR2 as YFSETQ. The CDR3 has 16 amino acids. V gave up 5 bases and J gave up 3 bases; unmatched junction bases: 9. Looking up the rest from reference TRBV5-1 and TRBJ2-1 gives the full variable domain: KAGVTQTPRYLIKTRGQQVTLSCSPISGHRSVSWYQQTPGQGLQFLFEYFSETQRNKGNFPGRFSGRQFSNSRSEMNVSTLELGDSALYLCASSPSGTGHYNEQFFGPGTRLTVL.

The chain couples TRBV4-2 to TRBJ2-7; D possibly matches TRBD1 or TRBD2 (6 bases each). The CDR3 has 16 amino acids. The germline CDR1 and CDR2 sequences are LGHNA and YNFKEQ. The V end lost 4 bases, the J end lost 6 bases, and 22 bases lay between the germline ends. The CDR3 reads CASSPSAGGHSIEQYF. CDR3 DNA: TGTGCCAGCAGCCCCTCGGCCGGGGGCCACTCGATCGAGCAGTACTTC.

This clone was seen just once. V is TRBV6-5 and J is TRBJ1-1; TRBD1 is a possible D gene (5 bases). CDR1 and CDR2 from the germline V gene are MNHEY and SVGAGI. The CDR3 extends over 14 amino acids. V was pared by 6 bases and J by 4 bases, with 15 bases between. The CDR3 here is CASRPLPGSTEAFF. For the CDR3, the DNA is TGTGCCAGCAGGCCGCTTCCAGGGAGCACTGAAGCTTTCTTT.

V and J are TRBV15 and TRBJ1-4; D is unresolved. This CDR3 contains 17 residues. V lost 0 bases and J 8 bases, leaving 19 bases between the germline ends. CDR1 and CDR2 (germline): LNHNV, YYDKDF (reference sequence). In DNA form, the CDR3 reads TGTGCCACCAGCAGAGATGCGGCAGACCAAGTGGGGGAAAAACTGTTTTTT. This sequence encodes CATSRDAADQVGEKLFF.

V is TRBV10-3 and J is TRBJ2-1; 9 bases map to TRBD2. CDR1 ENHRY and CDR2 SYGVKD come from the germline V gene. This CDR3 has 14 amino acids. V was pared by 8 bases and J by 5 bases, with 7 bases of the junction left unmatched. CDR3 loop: CAIRLTSGNNEQFF. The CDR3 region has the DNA TGTGCCATCCGATTGACTAGCGGTAACAATGAGCAGTTCTTC.

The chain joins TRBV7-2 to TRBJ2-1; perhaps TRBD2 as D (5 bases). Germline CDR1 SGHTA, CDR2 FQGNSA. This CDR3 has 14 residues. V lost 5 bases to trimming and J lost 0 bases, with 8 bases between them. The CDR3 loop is CASSRGNSYNEQFF. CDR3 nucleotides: TGTGCCAGCAGCCGGGGAAACTCCTACAATGAGCAGTTCTTC.

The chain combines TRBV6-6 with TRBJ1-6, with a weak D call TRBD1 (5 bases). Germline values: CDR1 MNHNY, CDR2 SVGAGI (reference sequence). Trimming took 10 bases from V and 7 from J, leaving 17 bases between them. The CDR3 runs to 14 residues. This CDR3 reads CAISRDEGNSPLHF. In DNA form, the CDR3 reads TGTGCCATCTCAAGGGACGAGGGAAATTCACCCCTCCACTTT.

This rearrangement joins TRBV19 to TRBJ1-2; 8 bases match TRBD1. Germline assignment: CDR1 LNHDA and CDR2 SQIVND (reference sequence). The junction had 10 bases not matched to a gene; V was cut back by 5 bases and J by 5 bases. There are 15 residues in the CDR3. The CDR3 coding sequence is TGTGCCAGTAGTGCCTCGGGGCAGGGGGCTTATGGCTACACCTTC. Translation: CASSASGQGAYGYTF.

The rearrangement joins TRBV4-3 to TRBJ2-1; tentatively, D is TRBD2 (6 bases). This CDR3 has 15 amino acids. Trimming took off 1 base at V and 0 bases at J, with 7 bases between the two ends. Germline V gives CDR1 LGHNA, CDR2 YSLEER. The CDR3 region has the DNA TGCGCCAGCAGCCAAGGGACTACCTCCTACAATGAGCAGTTCTTC. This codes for CASSQGTTSYNEQFF.

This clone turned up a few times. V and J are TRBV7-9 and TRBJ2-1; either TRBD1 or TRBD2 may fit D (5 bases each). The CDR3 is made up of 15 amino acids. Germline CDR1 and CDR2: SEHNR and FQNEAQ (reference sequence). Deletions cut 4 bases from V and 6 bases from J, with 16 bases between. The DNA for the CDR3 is TGTGCCAGCAGCTCCCGGGACCTAGGCCGCAATGAGCAGTTCTTC. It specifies CASSSRDLGRNEQFF.

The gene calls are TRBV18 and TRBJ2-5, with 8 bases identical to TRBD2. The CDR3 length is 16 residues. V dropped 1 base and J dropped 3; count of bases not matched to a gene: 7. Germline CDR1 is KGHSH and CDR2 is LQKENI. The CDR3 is CASSPLAGNWEETQYF. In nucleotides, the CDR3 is TGTGCCAGCTCACCACTAGCGGGGAATTGGGAAGAGACCCAGTACTTC.

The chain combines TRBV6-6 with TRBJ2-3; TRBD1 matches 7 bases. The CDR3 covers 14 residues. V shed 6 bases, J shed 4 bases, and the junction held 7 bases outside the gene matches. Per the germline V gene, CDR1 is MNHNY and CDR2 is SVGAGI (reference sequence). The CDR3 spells CASRHETGSDTQYF. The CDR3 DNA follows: TGTGCCAGCAGACACGAGACAGGGTCAGATACGCAGTATTTT.